This is a list of T cell receptor beta chains from one sample in a study of blood T cell repertoires in COVID-19. Sequenced by immunoSEQ multiplex PCR; TCRdb stores in-frame clones only, minus some. The data show some 75,000 clones, 85% to 90% seen once. The specimen was peripheral blood. The receptors were gathered from a man between 60 and 75 years old with acute or convalescent COVID-19. CDR3s include the opening cysteine and the closing phenylalanine or tryptophan. Fields, in order: J gene, D gene, V gene, clone size, CDR3 DNA, CDR3 protein. A D gene is named only where the DNA matches it firmly. Size is stated for part of the rows, as once, few or many counts, or as a class when the clone is expanded.

>TRBJ2-5|-|TRBV7-7|-
TGTGCCAGCAGCTTAGACGCAGCGGTAGGGGGGGAAGGAGAGACCCAGTACTTC
CASSLDAAVGGEGETQYF
>TRBJ2-7|TRBD1|TRBV24-1|-
TGTGCCACCAGTGATCCGGGACAGGGTACCTACGAGCAGTACTTC
CATSDPGQGTYEQYF
>TRBJ1-2|-|TRBV28|-
TGTGCCAGCAGTCCGAGCGACAGTTATGGCTACACCTTC
CASSPSDSYGYTF
>TRBJ2-2|TRBD1|TRBV10-3|once
TGTGCCATCAGTAATGACAGGGAAACCGGGGAGCTGTTTTTT
CAISNDRETGELFF
>TRBJ1-2|TRBD1|TRBV5-1|-
TGCGCCAGCAGCCTCTGGACAGGGGAGTATGGCTACACCTTC
CASSLWTGEYGYTF
>TRBJ1-4|TRBD1|TRBV4-1|-
TGCGCCAGCAGCCCGGACAGGGGGACTAATGAAAAACTGTTTTTT
CASSPDRGTNEKLFF
>TRBJ1-4|-|TRBV12-3/TRBV12-4|-
TGTGCCAGCAGTTTGATTGGCGAAAAACTGTTTTTT
CASSLIGEKLFF
>TRBJ2-2|TRBD1|TRBV18|-
TGTGCCAGCTCAACCGGGACAGACACCGGGGAGCTGTTTTTT
CASSTGTDTGELFF
>TRBJ2-1|-|TRBV10-3|-
TGTGCCATCAATGACAAACTAGCTCCTGAGCAGTTCTTC
CAINDKLAPEQFF
>TRBJ1-2|-|TRBV24-1|-
TGTGCCACCAGTGACTCCCCCCGGTACACCTTC
CATSDSPRYTF
>TRBJ1-2|-|TRBV20-1|-
TGCAGTGCTAGTGCAGGGTTGGACTATGGCTACACCTTC
CSASAGLDYGYTF
>TRBJ1-5|-|TRBV7-9|-
TGTGCCAGCAGCTTGGGGGCGAATCAGCCCCAGCATTTT
CASSLGANQPQHF
>TRBJ2-2|-|TRBV28|-
TGTGCCAGCTTTAGAGGAGAAACCGGGGAGCTGTTTTTT
CASFRGETGELFF
>TRBJ2-2|TRBD1|TRBV19|-
TGTGCCAGTAGATCCGGACAGGGCGCCGGGGAGCTGTTTTTT
CASRSGQGAGELFF
>TRBJ2-1|TRBD2|TRBV4-2|-
TGTGCCAGCAGCAAAGGACTAGCGGGAGGGGTAAACAATGAGCAGTTCTTC
CASSKGLAGGVNNEQFF
>TRBJ2-2|TRBD2|TRBV9|-
TGTGCCAGCAGCGTAGTTATGTTTGCTAGCGGGAGGAACACCGGGGAGCTGTTTTTT
CASSVVMFASGRNTGELFF
>TRBJ1-1|-|TRBV5-4|-
TGTGCCAGCAGCTTGGGGCCGGGATTGAACACTGAAGCTTTCTTT
CASSLGPGLNTEAFF
>TRBJ1-4|TRBD1|TRBV9|-
TGTGCCAGCAGCGTCGAGGGACAGGGGAATGAAAAACTGTTTTTT
CASSVEGQGNEKLFF
>TRBJ1-2|-|TRBV9|-
TGTGCCAGCAGCGGCCGGGAGTCCTTCTATGGCTACACCTTC
CASSGRESFYGYTF
>TRBJ2-7|-|TRBV4-2|-
TGTGCCAGCAGCCAAGGCCAGGGGGAGGCCTACGAGCAGTACTTC
CASSQGQGEAYEQYF
>TRBJ1-2|TRBD1|TRBV4-1|-
TGCGCCAGCAGCCAAGGGGACAGGGTACTCGGCTACACCTTC
CASSQGDRVLGYTF
>TRBJ1-1|TRBD1|TRBV30|-
TGTGCCTGGACCTCGGGACAGGTGAACACTGAAGCTTTCTTT
CAWTSGQVNTEAFF
>TRBJ1-5|-|TRBV9|-
TGTGCCAGCAGCGTAGCCCTCGGTCAGCCCCAGCATTTT
CASSVALGQPQHF
>TRBJ1-3|-|TRBV5-5|-
TGTGCCAGCAGCAGTTACAGGGTAAGGTCTGGAAACACCATATATTTT
CASSSYRVRSGNTIYF
>TRBJ2-1|TRBD2|TRBV29-1|few
TGCAGTCGACGATACCTCGCCGGGACTAGCGGGGAGCCGACCAATGAGCAGTTCTTC
CSRRYLAGTSGEPTNEQFF
>TRBJ1-4|-|TRBV28|-
TGTGCCAGCACCTTCGGGGGTGCAACTAATGAAAAACTGTTTTTT
CASTFGGATNEKLFF
>TRBJ2-7|TRBD1|TRBV3-1/TRBV3-2|-
TGTGCCAGCAGCCAGTACACAGGGGCTTCGGTCTACGAGCAGTACTTC
CASSQYTGASVYEQYF
>TRBJ2-2|TRBD1|TRBV29-1|-
TGCAGTTCTGGGGGGCAGGGGGCGATTAGCGGGGAGCTGTTTTTT
CSSGGQGAISGELFF
>TRBJ2-5|TRBD1|TRBV5-1|-
TGCGCCAGCAGCCCAAGACAGGGGGCATCTGGAGAGACCCAGTACTTC
CASSPRQGASGETQYF
>TRBJ2-5|TRBD1|TRBV10-3|once
TGTGCCATCAGTTTCTTGCAGGGGGAAGAAGAGACCCAGTACTTC
CAISFLQGEEETQYF
>TRBJ1-2|TRBD1|TRBV6-5|few
TGTGCCAGCAGTTACATCAGGACAGGGGGGAACTATGGCTACACCTTC
CASSYIRTGGNYGYTF
>TRBJ1-1|TRBD1|TRBV19|-
TGTGCCAGTAGATCGGGACAGGGTCTGACTGAAGCTTTCTTT
CASRSGQGLTEAFF
>TRBJ2-3|TRBD1|TRBV5-1|-
TGCGCCAGCAGCACCACCGGGACAGGGGGTCGGGGGACGCAGTATTTT
CASSTTGTGGRGTQYF
>TRBJ2-7|TRBD2|TRBV6-1|-
TGTGCCAGCAGTGATAGCGGGAGACCGAGCTCCTACGAGCAGTACTTC
CASSDSGRPSSYEQYF
>TRBJ2-7|TRBD1|TRBV5-1|-
TGCGCCAGCAGCTTGTTTTTAACGACCGGGACAGGGGGTTACGAGCAGTACTTC
CASSLFLTTGTGGYEQYF
>TRBJ1-1|-|TRBV27|-
TGTGCCAGCAGTTCCTTGATGACAGGAGAAAACACTGAAGCTTTCTTT
CASSSLMTGENTEAFF
>TRBJ2-3|TRBD2|TRBV6-7|once
TGTGCCAGCAACCACCCAACTAGCGGGAGAGGGGGTTCCACAGATACGCAGTATTTT
CASNHPTSGRGGSTDTQYF
>TRBJ1-3|-|TRBV9|-
TGTGCCAGCAGCGTACAGGGGGGAAACACCATATATTTT
CASSVQGGNTIYF
>TRBJ1-6|-|TRBV30|-
TGTGCCTGGAGTGCGGCGGGGTTTAATTCACCCCTCCACTTT
CAWSAAGFNSPLHF
>TRBJ1-5|-|TRBV12-3/TRBV12-4|-
TGTGCCAGCACTTATAGCAATCAGCCCCAGCATTTT
CASTYSNQPQHF
>TRBJ2-4|TRBD1|TRBV3-1/TRBV3-2|-
TGTGCCAGCAGCCAGGGACAGGGGTTTATTCCGTACTTC
CASSQGQGFIPYF
>TRBJ2-7|-|TRBV2|-
TGTGCCAGCAGTGAAGCGCTAGGAGGCGGACAGTACTTC
CASSEALGGGQYF
>TRBJ2-5|TRBD1|TRBV12-5|-
TGTGCTAGTTGCCGACAGGGGAAAGAGACCCAGTACTTC
CASCRQGKETQYF
>TRBJ2-7|-|TRBV27|-
TGTGCCAGCAGTTCCTCGGCAGGGTTCACCTACGAGCAGTACTTC
CASSSSAGFTYEQYF
>TRBJ1-2|TRBD1|TRBV11-2|-
TGTGCCAGCAGCTTGGGGGCCGGGACAGACTATGGCTACACCTTC
CASSLGAGTDYGYTF
>TRBJ2-3|-|TRBV9|-
TGTGCCAGCAGTGAAACAGGTGTTAGCACAGATACGCAGTATTTT
CASSETGVSTDTQYF
>TRBJ1-3|-|TRBV6-5|-
TGTGCCAGCACTCCTCGAGGGGGTGGTGGAAACACCATATATTTT
CASTPRGGGGNTIYF
>TRBJ2-1|-|TRBV7-9|-
TGTGCCAGCACCCCAACAGGGTATGAGCAGTTCTTC
CASTPTGYEQFF